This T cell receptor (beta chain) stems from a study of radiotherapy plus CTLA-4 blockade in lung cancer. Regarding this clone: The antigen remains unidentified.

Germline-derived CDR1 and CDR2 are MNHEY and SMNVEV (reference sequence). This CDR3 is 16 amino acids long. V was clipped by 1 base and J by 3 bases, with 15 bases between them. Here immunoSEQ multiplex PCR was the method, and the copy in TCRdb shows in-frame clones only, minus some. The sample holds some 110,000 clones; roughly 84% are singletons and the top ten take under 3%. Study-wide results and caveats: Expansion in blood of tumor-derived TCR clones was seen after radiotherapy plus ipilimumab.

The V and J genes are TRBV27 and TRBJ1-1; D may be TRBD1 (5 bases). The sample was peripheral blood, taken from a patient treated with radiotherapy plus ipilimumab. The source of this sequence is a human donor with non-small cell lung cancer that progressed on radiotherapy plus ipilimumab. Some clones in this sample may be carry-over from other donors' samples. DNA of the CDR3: TGTGCCAGCAGTTTATGGGACGGGTACTTCCACACTGAAGCTTTCTTT. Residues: CASSLWDGYFHTEAFF.